This paragraph reports one T cell receptor beta chain. Antigen: not known. This specimen belongs to a study of cytomegalovirus exposure and HLA in healthy donors. Study-wide points: A few CMV-associated chains were confirmed in vitro to be specific for CMV antigens. Per published reports, the classifier diagnosed cytomegalovirus status with high specificity and sensitivity. Cytomegalovirus-associated TCR beta chains were listed, numbering some 180. First-cohort TCR clusters were later found to tend to co-occur in the roughly 110 validation repertoires.

Measured with immunoSEQ multiplex PCR; TCRdb has only the in-frame clones, and not every one. The sample shows more than 300,000 clones, 86% of them seen only once. Trimming removed 5 bases from V and 8 bases from J; junction bases left unmatched: 8. CDR3 length equals 15 residues. Germline CDR1 reads KGHSY; CDR2 reads FQNENV. The V call is TRBV16, the J call TRBJ2-1; 11 positions agree with TRBD2. This TCR came from a woman under 30 in good health and CMV-seronegative. The specimen was PBMCs. CDR3 coding DNA: TGTGCCAGCAGCTCCATAGCGGGGGGGCTGGATGAGCAGTTCTTC. It yields the protein CASSSIAGGLDEQFF. Based on the CDR3 plus reference TRBV16 and TRBJ2-1, the full variable domain is GEEVAQTPKHLVRGEGQKAKLYCAPIKGHSYVFWYQQVLKNEFKFLISFQNENVFDETGMPKERFSAKCLPNSPCSLEIQATKLEDSAVYFCASSSIAGGLDEQFFGPGTRLTVL.